These 15 T cell receptor beta chains share one sample of origin, sequenced in a study of post-analysis software for immune sequencing data. Their target antigens are unknown. Every TCR beta cDNA library bore unique molecular identifiers. TCRdb re-called the PCR reads through MiXCR, storing one row per CDR3 protein. The sample shows fewer than 550,000 distinct CDR3 sequences, 34% of them seen only once. Regarding the study as a whole: Patients carried four or five TRBV segments more frequently than controls did, and TRBV5-6, TRBV5-1 and TRBV20-1 were among them.

The sequencing sample was made of blood. These receptors came from a girl younger than 18 with multiple sclerosis.

The table lists this clonotype with a few counts. The rearrangement links TRBV4-1 to TRBJ1-5, with D uncertain. Trimming removed 4 bases at V and 0 bases at J, with 10 bases between. This CDR3 is built from 15 residues. CDR1 is MGHRA and CDR2 is YSYEKL in the germline V gene. DNA of the CDR3: TGCGCCAGCAGCCCACAAGTCAATAGCAATCAGCCCCAGCATTTT. It codes for CASSPQVNSNQPQHF.

In this sample, this clonotype turned up a few times. J is TRBJ1-1 and V is TRBV5-6, with D hard to call. Germline assignment: CDR1 SGHDT and CDR2 YYEEEE. This CDR3 has 14 amino acids. V was pared by 0 bases and J by 1 base, with 7 bases between. This chain's CDR3 is CASSLDIGNTEAFF. In DNA, the CDR3 is TGTGCCAGCAGCTTGGACATAGGGAACACTGAAGCTTTCTTT.

The chain combines TRBV5-1 with TRBJ2-5, with 9 nucleotides matching TRBD1. Germline V gene lookup returns CDR1 SGHRS and CDR2 YFSETQ. CDR3 length: 15 residues. The V gene end was trimmed by 3 bases and the J gene end by 0 bases; junction bases not matched to a gene: 3. The CDR3 spells CASSSGTGNQETQYF. The CDR3, as DNA: TGCGCCAGCAGCTCCGGGACAGGGAACCAAGAGACCCAGTACTTC.

The gene calls are TRBV5-6 and TRBJ1-4; possible D gene TRBD1, 6 bases. The CDR3 length is 13 residues. V was trimmed by 5 bases and J by 7 bases, leaving 12 bases between them. Germline V lookup: CDR1 SGHDT, CDR2 YYEEEE. The CDR3 sequence: CASSRGASEKLFF. DNA for the CDR3: TGTGCCAGCAGTCGGGGGGCAAGTGAAAAACTGTTTTTT.

The J gene is TRBJ2-7, the V gene TRBV18, with 10 bases lining up with TRBD2. Germline assignment: CDR1 KGHSH and CDR2 LQKENI. The CDR3 is made up of 16 amino acids. V trimming: 2 bases; J trimming: 7 bases; junction bases outside the gene matches: 11. The CDR3, as DNA: TGTGCCAGCTCACCATTTGGGCTAGCGGGGGACGGAGAGCAGTACTTC. This sequence encodes CASSPFGLAGDGEQYF.

The CDR3 DNA sequence: TGTGCCAGCCGAGGACAGGGGACGGCCGGCTACACCTTC. Protein sequence: CASRGQGTAGYTF. The V gene is TRBV2, the J gene TRBJ1-2; 9 nucleotides align to TRBD1. The germline V gene has CDR1 SNHLY and CDR2 FYNNEI. The CDR3 spans 13 residues. After removal of 8 bases from V and 8 bases from J, the junction contained 9 bases not matched to a gene. Looking up the rest from reference TRBV2 and TRBJ1-2 gives the full variable domain: EPEVTQTPSHQVTQMGQEVILRCVPISNHLYFYWYRQILGQKVEFLVSFYNNEISEKSEIFDDQFSVERPDGSNFTLKIRSTKLEDSAMYFCASRGQGTAGYTFGSGTRLTVV.

This clonotype has more than one count but fewer than ten. V and J are TRBV7-8 and TRBJ1-4; D remains unclear. Germline V gene lookup returns CDR1 SGHVS and CDR2 FQNEAQ. There are 16 residues in the CDR3. Deletions cut 5 bases from V and 5 bases from J, with 18 bases between. The CDR3 DNA follows: TGTGCCAGCAGCCCAGACGAAACAGATCCAAATGAAAAACTGTTTTTT. Translation: CASSPDETDPNEKLFF.

The V call is TRBV20-1, the J call TRBJ2-5; D uncertain. Germline CDR1 reads DFQATT; CDR2 reads SNEGSKA (reference sequence). The V and J ends lost 6 bases and 1 base respectively, with 12 bases between them. The CDR3 totals 13 residues. CDR3 coding DNA: TGCAGTGCGCGACTGGGCGGCCAAGAGACCCAGTACTTC. It yields the protein CSARLGGQETQYF.

There are a few counts of this clonotype. This sequence joins TRBV10-3 and TRBJ2-7; 9 bases are shared with TRBD1. The CDR3 has 15 amino acids. Per the germline V gene, CDR1 is ENHRY and CDR2 is SYGVKD. Trimming took 4 bases from V and 6 from J; bases not matched to a gene: 10. For the CDR3, the DNA is TGTGCCATCAGTGCGGTTACAGGGGGCTCGGGCGAGCAGTACTTC. This sequence encodes CAISAVTGGSGEQYF.

The rearrangement links TRBV6-5 to TRBJ2-5, with 10 bases aligning to TRBD2. CDR3 length: 14 amino acids. V shed 5 bases and J 2 bases; nucleotides not matched to a gene: 2. The germline V gene encodes CDR1 MNHEY and CDR2 SVGAGI. The chain's CDR3 is CASSERGGQETQYF. In nucleotides, the CDR3 is TGTGCCAGCAGTGAGCGGGGGGGTCAAGAGACCCAGTACTTC.

This clonotype turned up a few times. The gene calls are TRBV6-6 and TRBJ2-5; 7 bases are a match to TRBD1. CDR1 is MNHNY, CDR2 SVGAGI, per germline (reference sequence). The junction had 11 bases not matched to a gene; V was cut back by 6 bases and J by 4 bases. The CDR3 runs 15 residues. Here the CDR3 reads CASSLRPGQSETQYF. The CDR3 region has the DNA TGTGCCAGCAGCCTCCGGCCGGGACAGTCAGAGACCCAGTACTTC.

V and J are TRBV3-1 and TRBJ2-7; 15 bases line up with TRBD2. V lost 4 bases, J lost 1 base, and 8 bases stayed unmatched. CDR3 length: 18 residues. Germline loops: CDR1 LGHDT, CDR2 YNNKEL (reference sequence). The CDR3, as DNA: TGTGCCAGCAGCCGGTGGACTAGCGGGGGGGCTGGTTCCTACGAGCAGTACTTC. Amino acid sequence: CASSRWTSGGAGSYEQYF.

This clonotype appeared a few times. The chain uses TRBV27 and TRBJ2-7; 8 bases are shared with TRBD1. CDR1 MNHEY and CDR2 SMNVEV come from the germline V gene (reference sequence). V was pared by 4 bases and J by 6 bases, with 5 bases of the junction left unmatched. The CDR3 has 13 amino acids. CDR3 residues: CASSSGRGLEQYF. The CDR3 DNA reads as TGTGCCAGCAGTTCTGGCAGGGGGCTCGAGCAGTACTTC.

This clonotype has just one count. At one end the junction does not follow the germline gene, possibly because of a read error. The chain carries TRBV5-1 and TRBJ1-2; D remains ambiguous. Germline loops: CDR1 SGHRS, CDR2 YFSETQ. The CDR3 has 14 residues. CDR3 DNA sequence: TGCGCCGGCAGCTTGGCGGCGGAATTTTATGGCTACACCTTC. Protein product: CAGSLAAEFYGYTF.

This clonotype appeared a few times. The chain combines TRBV20-1 with TRBJ1-2; 8 nucleotides agree with TRBD1. The trim removed 4 bases at V and 2 bases at J, leaving 3 bases unmatched. The germline V gene encodes CDR1 DFQATT and CDR2 SNEGSKA (reference sequence). This CDR3 comprises 13 residues. The CDR3 sequence: CSATGDRNYGYTF. CDR3 bases: TGCAGTGCTACGGGGGACAGGAACTATGGCTACACCTTC.